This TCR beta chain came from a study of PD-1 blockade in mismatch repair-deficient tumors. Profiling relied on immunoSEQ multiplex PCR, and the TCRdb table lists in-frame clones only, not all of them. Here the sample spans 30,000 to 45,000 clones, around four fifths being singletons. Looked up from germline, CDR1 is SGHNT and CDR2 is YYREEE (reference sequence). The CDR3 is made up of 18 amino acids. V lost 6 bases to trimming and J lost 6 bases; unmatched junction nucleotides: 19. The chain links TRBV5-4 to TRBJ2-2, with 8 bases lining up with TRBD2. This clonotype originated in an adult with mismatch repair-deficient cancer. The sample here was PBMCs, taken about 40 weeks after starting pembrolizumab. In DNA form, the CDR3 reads TGTGCCAGCACCGACCGGGAGGGGGGCCCGTACGGGGCCGGGGAGCTGTTTTTT. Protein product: CASTDREGGPYGAGELFF.